The source of this T cell receptor beta chain is a study of T cells in women clearing cervical HPV infection. Overall study context: HLA type stays a possible confounder, typing being limited.

CDR1 and CDR2 (germline): LNHDA, SQIVND (reference sequence). The CDR3 totals 15 residues. J lost 4 bases, V lost 3 bases, and 6 bases had no gene match. As for this clone: Its specificity is unknown. The CDR3 goes on 3 residues after the read ends, and that part is filled in from the germline J gene.

Study outcomes and limitations: CIN3+ cases had significantly higher TCR repertoire richness than controls, but evenness did not differ.

Profiling relied on immunoSEQ multiplex PCR, and the TCRdb table lists in-frame clones only, not all of them. This sample contains about 33,000 clones. V is TRBV19 and J is TRBJ1-1; 9 bases match TRBD1. Input material: blood buffy coat. This receptor was obtained from a woman aged 18 to 75 with a cervical HPV16 infection that either progressed to CIN3+ or cleared (not recorded which). The covered CDR3 bases are TGTGCCAGTAGTATCCATACAGGGGGCGGCACTGAA. The encoded protein is CASSIHTGGGTE. The whole CDR3 is CASSIHTGGGTEAFF.